The TCR beta chain described here comes from a study of cytotoxic CD8 clonotypes in ibrutinib-treated CLL. As for the study in general: Collecting the response samples happened after a median 12 months of treatment, with a range of 6 to 36.

Method: immunoSEQ multiplex PCR; TCRdb's copy keeps in-frame clones and lacks some. The table lists approximately 140,000 clones, 85% to 95% of them singletons. Whole-study findings and limits: Public clonotypes, rarely seen, contracted or held steady on treatment.

V lost 6 bases, J lost 8 bases, and 16 bases lay in between. The CDR3 is made up of 14 amino acids. The germline V gene has CDR1 MDHEN and CDR2 SYDVKM. As regards this clone: Antigen unknown.

This clonotype originated in a human donor with chronic lymphocytic leukemia. The sample here was PBMCs, taken after 12 months of ibrutinib treatment. The chain couples TRBV28 to TRBJ1-4, with a tentative D call TRBD1 (5 bases). CDR3 DNA: TGTGCCAGCAGCCCCGGGGGGGGAGGAGAAAAACTGTTTTTT. It specifies CASSPGGGGEKLFF. Full variable domain (outside the CDR3, taken from reference TRBV28 and TRBJ1-4): DVKVTQSSRYLVKRTGEKVFLECVQDMDHENMFWYRQDPGLGLRLIYFSYDVKMKEKGDIPEGYSVSREKKERFSLILESASTNQTSMYLCASSPGGGGEKLFFGSGTQLSVL.